The rows below give T cell receptor beta chains drawn from one sample of a study of T cells in Graves' hyperthyroidism and ophthalmopathy. TCRdb redid the calling of the multiplex PCR reads with MiXCR, one entry per CDR3 protein. The sample has 660,000 or so distinct CDR3 sequences; less than 25% are singletons. The sample comprised blood. The receptors come from a man aged 30 to 39 with Graves' ophthalmopathy. Both conserved end residues are part of each CDR3. D genes are given only for firm matches. Clone size appears in some rows only: once, few, many, or a class for an expanded clone.

V gene: TRBV30; J gene: TRBJ2-6; D gene: -; CDR3 length: 14; clone size: few; CDR3 protein: CAWDGDSGANVLTF; CDR3 DNA: TGTGCCTGGGACGGAGACTCTGGGGCCAACGTCCTGACTTTC
V gene: TRBV5-8; J gene: TRBJ2-2; D gene: -; CDR3 length: 15; clone size: -; CDR3 protein: CASSSNIWGTGELFF; CDR3 DNA: TGTGCCAGCAGCTCCAATATTTGGGGCACCGGGGAGCTGTTTTTT
V gene: TRBV29-1; J gene: TRBJ1-1; D gene: -; CDR3 length: 10; clone size: few; CDR3 protein: CSVGRTEAFF; CDR3 DNA: TGCAGCGTTGGTAGGACAGAAGCTTTCTTT
V gene: TRBV28; J gene: TRBJ2-7; D gene: TRBD2; CDR3 length: 15; clone size: many; CDR3 protein: CASSLFKREVGEQYF; CDR3 DNA: TGTGCCAGCAGTTTATTTAAGCGGGAGGTTGGCGAGCAGTACTTC
V gene: TRBV7-9; J gene: TRBJ2-7; D gene: TRBD2; CDR3 length: 16; clone size: many; CDR3 protein: CASSLDLAGGSGGQYF; CDR3 DNA: TGTGCCAGCAGCTTGGATCTAGCGGGAGGGTCTGGAGGGCAGTACTTC
V gene: TRBV3-1; J gene: TRBJ2-7; D gene: -; CDR3 length: 15; clone size: many; CDR3 protein: CASSHSDRRGNEQYF; CDR3 DNA: TGTGCCAGCAGCCATTCGGACAGGAGGGGTAACGAGCAGTACTTC
V gene: TRBV19; J gene: TRBJ1-2; D gene: TRBD1; CDR3 length: 15; clone size: -; CDR3 protein: CASSPESGTVYGYTF; CDR3 DNA: TGTGCCAGTAGTCCAGAATCCGGGACAGTTTATGGCTACACCTTC
V gene: TRBV2; J gene: TRBJ2-5; D gene: TRBD2; CDR3 length: 15; clone size: many; CDR3 protein: CASSEEASGTETQYF; CDR3 DNA: TGTGCCAGCAGTGAAGAGGCTAGCGGGACGGAGACCCAGTACTTC
V gene: TRBV6-1; J gene: TRBJ2-7; D gene: -; CDR3 length: 13; clone size: -; CDR3 protein: CASTKGGAYEQYF; CDR3 DNA: TGTGCCAGCACAAAAGGGGGAGCTTACGAGCAGTACTTC
V gene: TRBV5-1; J gene: TRBJ2-5; D gene: -; CDR3 length: 13; clone size: -; CDR3 protein: CASSKEGQETQYF; CDR3 DNA: TGCGCCAGCAGCAAGGAGGGACAAGAGACCCAGTACTTC
V gene: TRBV28; J gene: TRBJ1-2; D gene: -; CDR3 length: 12; clone size: few; CDR3 protein: CASRPSLLGYTF; CDR3 DNA: TGTGCCAGCAGGCCTTCTCTTCTTGGCTACACCTTC
V gene: TRBV4-1; J gene: TRBJ2-1; D gene: TRBD2; CDR3 length: 16; clone size: -; CDR3 protein: CASSQAPGLGLNEQFF; CDR3 DNA: TGCGCCAGCAGCCAAGCTCCGGGACTAGGGCTCAATGAGCAGTTCTTC
V gene: TRBV20-1; J gene: TRBJ1-1; D gene: -; CDR3 length: 15; clone size: -; CDR3 protein: CSASTKGRMNTEAFF; CDR3 DNA: TGCAGTGCTAGTACCAAGGGACGGATGAACACTGAAGCTTTCTTT
V gene: TRBV4-3; J gene: TRBJ1-3; D gene: -; CDR3 length: 16; clone size: -; CDR3 protein: CASSQDLRGSGNTIYF; CDR3 DNA: TGCGCCAGCAGCCAAGATCTCAGGGGCTCTGGAAACACCATATATTTT
V gene: TRBV2; J gene: TRBJ2-5; D gene: TRBD2; CDR3 length: 13; clone size: -; CDR3 protein: CASGLAALETQYF; CDR3 DNA: TGTGCCTCGGGACTAGCGGCTCTGGAGACCCAGTACTTC
V gene: TRBV7-2; J gene: TRBJ1-2; D gene: TRBD1; CDR3 length: 15; clone size: many; CDR3 protein: CASSTDRDMNYGYTF; CDR3 DNA: TGTGCCAGCAGCACGGACAGGGACATGAACTATGGCTACACCTTC
V gene: TRBV5-6; J gene: TRBJ2-3; D gene: -; CDR3 length: 16; clone size: few; CDR3 protein: CASSHIETFSTDTQYF; CDR3 DNA: TGTGCCAGCAGCCATATTGAAACATTTAGCACAGATACGCAGTATTTT
V gene: TRBV27; J gene: TRBJ1-2; D gene: TRBD1; CDR3 length: 16; clone size: few; CDR3 protein: CASSPTPGTAVYGYTF; CDR3 DNA: TGTGCCAGCAGTCCCACTCCCGGGACAGCCGTCTATGGCTACACCTTC
V gene: TRBV14; J gene: TRBJ2-7; D gene: TRBD1; CDR3 length: 16; clone size: few; CDR3 protein: CASSPRQGIGSYEQYF; CDR3 DNA: TGTGCCAGCAGCCCCCGACAGGGTATTGGGTCCTACGAGCAGTACTTC
V gene: TRBV6-1; J gene: TRBJ2-5; D gene: TRBD1; CDR3 length: 16; clone size: many; CDR3 protein: CASSEIAGQGSETQYF; CDR3 DNA: TGTGCCAGCAGTGAGATTGCCGGACAGGGCTCAGAGACCCAGTACTTC
V gene: TRBV6-2/TRBV6-3; J gene: TRBJ2-1; D gene: -; CDR3 length: 14; clone size: -; CDR3 protein: CDSSTLTSTHEQFF; CDR3 DNA: TGTGACAGCAGTACCTTGACTAGTACCCATGAGCAGTTCTTC
V gene: TRBV10-3; J gene: TRBJ2-5; D gene: TRBD2; CDR3 length: 14; clone size: many; CDR3 protein: CAAGTSGRGETQYF; CDR3 DNA: TGTGCCGCTGGGACTAGCGGGAGAGGAGAGACCCAGTACTTC
V gene: TRBV4-3; J gene: TRBJ2-7; D gene: -; CDR3 length: 16; clone size: few; CDR3 protein: CASSQERQETIYEQYF; CDR3 DNA: TGCGCCAGCAGCCAAGAGAGGCAGGAGACCATTTACGAGCAGTACTTC
V gene: TRBV27; J gene: TRBJ2-3; D gene: -; CDR3 length: 16; clone size: few; CDR3 protein: CASSPEAQARTDTQYF; CDR3 DNA: TGTGCCAGCAGTCCCGAAGCACAGGCCCGAACAGATACGCAGTATTTT
V gene: TRBV20-1; J gene: TRBJ2-3; D gene: TRBD2; CDR3 length: 15; clone size: -; CDR3 protein: CSARDLAGYTDTQYF; CDR3 DNA: TGCAGTGCTAGAGACCTAGCGGGGTACACAGATACGCAGTATTTT
V gene: TRBV6-1; J gene: TRBJ2-7; D gene: TRBD1; CDR3 length: 14; clone size: few; CDR3 protein: CASRHRDRSYEQYF; CDR3 DNA: TGTGCCAGCAGGCACCGGGACAGAAGCTACGAGCAGTACTTC
V gene: TRBV20-1; J gene: TRBJ2-5; D gene: TRBD1; CDR3 length: 14; clone size: -; CDR3 protein: CSAQRGQVKETQYF; CDR3 DNA: TGCAGTGCTCAACGCGGACAGGTGAAAGAGACCCAGTACTTC
V gene: TRBV20-1; J gene: TRBJ2-7; D gene: TRBD1; CDR3 length: 14; clone size: few; CDR3 protein: CSARPGQGVREQYF; CDR3 DNA: TGCAGTGCTAGACCGGGACAGGGGGTTCGGGAGCAGTACTTC
V gene: TRBV5-6; J gene: TRBJ2-1; D gene: -; CDR3 length: 15; clone size: -; CDR3 protein: CASSSTDKTYNEQFF; CDR3 DNA: TGTGCCAGCAGCTCGACAGACAAAACCTACAATGAGCAGTTCTTC
V gene: TRBV12-3/TRBV12-4; J gene: TRBJ2-1; D gene: -; CDR3 length: 15; clone size: once; CDR3 protein: CASTTDKSSYNEQFF; CDR3 DNA: TGTGCCAGCACCACGGACAAGAGCTCCTACAATGAGCAGTTCTTC
V gene: TRBV11-2; J gene: TRBJ2-1; D gene: TRBD2; CDR3 length: 23; clone size: few; CDR3 protein: CASSTQTPVGRQLAGRYFNEQFF; CDR3 DNA: TGTGCCAGCAGCACTCAAACACCCGTGGGACGTCAGCTAGCGGGAAGGTATTTCAATGAGCAGTTCTTC
V gene: TRBV7-2; J gene: TRBJ2-7; D gene: -; CDR3 length: 13; clone size: -; CDR3 protein: CASSSAPSKGQYF; CDR3 DNA: TGTGCCAGCAGCTCCGCTCCAAGCAAGGGGCAGTACTTC
V gene: TRBV6-1; J gene: TRBJ2-2; D gene: TRBD2; CDR3 length: 18; clone size: -; CDR3 protein: CASSFKKGLAGAPGELFF; CDR3 DNA: TGTGCCAGCAGTTTCAAAAAGGGACTAGCGGGAGCCCCCGGGGAGCTGTTTTTT
V gene: TRBV2; J gene: TRBJ1-1; D gene: TRBD1; CDR3 length: 16; clone size: -; CDR3 protein: CASSVQGTPPGAEAFF; CDR3 DNA: TGTGCCAGCAGCGTACAGGGGACCCCCCCGGGCGCTGAAGCTTTCTTT
V gene: TRBV28; J gene: TRBJ1-2; D gene: TRBD1; CDR3 length: 16; clone size: many; CDR3 protein: CASSLSPFRGRWGYTF; CDR3 DNA: TGTGCCAGCAGTTTATCCCCCTTCAGGGGGCGATGGGGCTACACCTTC
V gene: TRBV6-1; J gene: TRBJ2-1; D gene: -; CDR3 length: 13; clone size: -; CDR3 protein: CASRQALHNEQFF; CDR3 DNA: TGTGCCAGCAGACAGGCGTTACACAATGAGCAGTTCTTC
V gene: TRBV5-5; J gene: TRBJ2-7; D gene: -; CDR3 length: 13; clone size: many; CDR3 protein: CASSLRFSYEQYF; CDR3 DNA: TGTGCCAGCAGCTTACGATTCTCCTACGAGCAGTACTTC
V gene: TRBV6-2/TRBV6-3; J gene: TRBJ2-7; D gene: TRBD1; CDR3 length: 14; clone size: -; CDR3 protein: CDSSRTGVGYEQYF; CDR3 DNA: TGTGACAGCAGCCGCACAGGGGTTGGGTACGAGCAGTACTTC
V gene: TRBV6-1; J gene: TRBJ2-5; D gene: TRBD2; CDR3 length: 15; clone size: few; CDR3 protein: CASSLAELLQETQYF; CDR3 DNA: TGTGCCAGCAGTCTAGCGGAACTTCTCCAAGAGACCCAGTACTTC
V gene: TRBV3-1; J gene: TRBJ2-7; D gene: TRBD1; CDR3 length: 13; clone size: many; CDR3 protein: CASSKTGGLEQYF; CDR3 DNA: TGTGCCAGCTCAAAGACAGGGGGCCTCGAGCAGTACTTC
V gene: TRBV28; J gene: TRBJ1-1; D gene: TRBD1; CDR3 length: 15; clone size: many; CDR3 protein: CASSFTPPTGGKAFF; CDR3 DNA: TGTGCCAGCAGTTTCACTCCCCCGACAGGGGGTAAAGCTTTCTTT
V gene: TRBV5-1; J gene: TRBJ1-1; D gene: -; CDR3 length: 16; clone size: -; CDR3 protein: CASSLEGVHRNTEAFF; CDR3 DNA: TGCGCCAGCAGCTTGGAGGGGGTACATAGGAACACTGAAGCTTTCTTT
V gene: TRBV7-9; J gene: TRBJ2-7; D gene: TRBD1; CDR3 length: 15; clone size: few; CDR3 protein: CASSFRTGVYYEQYF; CDR3 DNA: TGTGCCAGCAGCTTTAGGACAGGTGTTTACTACGAGCAGTACTTC
V gene: TRBV9; J gene: TRBJ1-5; D gene: -; CDR3 length: 13; clone size: few; CDR3 protein: CASSVGLVSTQHF; CDR3 DNA: TGTGCCAGCAGCGTAGGGTTGGTAAGCACCCAGCATTTT
V gene: TRBV12-3/TRBV12-4; J gene: TRBJ2-7; D gene: -; CDR3 length: 14; clone size: -; CDR3 protein: CASSSRTRNYEQYF; CDR3 DNA: TGTGCCAGCAGTTCCCGAACACGTAATTACGAGCAGTACTTC
V gene: TRBV20-1; J gene: TRBJ2-7; D gene: TRBD2; CDR3 length: 14; clone size: -; CDR3 protein: CSVSSGRVSYEQYF; CDR3 DNA: TGCAGTGTAAGCAGCGGGAGGGTCTCCTACGAGCAGTACTTC
V gene: TRBV11-1; J gene: TRBJ2-3; D gene: -; CDR3 length: 16; clone size: -; CDR3 protein: CASSPRAGPSTDAQYF; CDR3 DNA: TGTGCCAGCAGCCCCAGGGCGGGCCCTAGCACAGATGCGCAGTATTTT
V gene: TRBV2; J gene: TRBJ2-5; D gene: -; CDR3 length: 15; clone size: many; CDR3 protein: CASSVGRSDQETQYF; CDR3 DNA: TGTGCCAGCAGTGTGGGTCGTAGCGACCAAGAGACCCAGTACTTC
V gene: TRBV7-8; J gene: TRBJ2-1; D gene: -; CDR3 length: 13; clone size: -; CDR3 protein: CASSLVGGQEQFF; CDR3 DNA: TGTGCCAGCAGCTTAGTTGGGGGCCAGGAGCAGTTCTTC
V gene: TRBV18; J gene: TRBJ2-7; D gene: TRBD2; CDR3 length: 15; clone size: few; CDR3 protein: CASSIRLAESYEQYF; CDR3 DNA: TGTGCCAGCTCAATACGACTAGCGGAGTCCTACGAGCAGTACTTC
V gene: TRBV7-8; J gene: TRBJ1-5; D gene: -; CDR3 length: 15; clone size: many; CDR3 protein: CASSPREDLNQPQHF; CDR3 DNA: TGTGCCAGCAGCCCCAGGGAAGACCTCAATCAGCCCCAGCATTTT
V gene: TRBV6-1; J gene: TRBJ1-5; D gene: -; CDR3 length: 14; clone size: -; CDR3 protein: CASSKNGFNQPRHF; CDR3 DNA: TGTGCCAGCAGTAAAAACGGTTTCAATCAGCCCCGGCATTTT
V gene: TRBV20-1; J gene: TRBJ2-7; D gene: TRBD1; CDR3 length: 13; clone size: few; CDR3 protein: CSAKTGSAYEQYF; CDR3 DNA: TGCAGTGCAAAGACAGGGAGTGCCTACGAGCAGTACTTC
V gene: TRBV11-2; J gene: TRBJ1-5; D gene: -; CDR3 length: 16; clone size: many; CDR3 protein: CASSSTRGRSNQPQHF; CDR3 DNA: TGTGCCAGCAGCTCCACCCGGGGCAGGTCCAATCAGCCCCAGCATTTT
V gene: TRBV6-1; J gene: TRBJ2-7; D gene: TRBD1; CDR3 length: 18; clone size: many; CDR3 protein: CASSEVYGGDRGPGEQYF; CDR3 DNA: TGTGCCAGCAGTGAAGTTTATGGGGGGGACAGGGGGCCGGGCGAGCAGTACTTC
V gene: TRBV5-1; J gene: TRBJ2-4; D gene: -; CDR3 length: 18; clone size: -; CDR3 protein: CASSLRAANILAKNIQYF; CDR3 DNA: TGCGCCAGCAGCTTGCGAGCGGCCAACATATTAGCCAAAAACATTCAGTACTTC
V gene: TRBV7-8; J gene: TRBJ2-1; D gene: -; CDR3 length: 13; clone size: few; CDR3 protein: CASSLEGVDEQFF; CDR3 DNA: TGTGCCAGCAGCTTAGAGGGGGTGGATGAGCAGTTCTTC